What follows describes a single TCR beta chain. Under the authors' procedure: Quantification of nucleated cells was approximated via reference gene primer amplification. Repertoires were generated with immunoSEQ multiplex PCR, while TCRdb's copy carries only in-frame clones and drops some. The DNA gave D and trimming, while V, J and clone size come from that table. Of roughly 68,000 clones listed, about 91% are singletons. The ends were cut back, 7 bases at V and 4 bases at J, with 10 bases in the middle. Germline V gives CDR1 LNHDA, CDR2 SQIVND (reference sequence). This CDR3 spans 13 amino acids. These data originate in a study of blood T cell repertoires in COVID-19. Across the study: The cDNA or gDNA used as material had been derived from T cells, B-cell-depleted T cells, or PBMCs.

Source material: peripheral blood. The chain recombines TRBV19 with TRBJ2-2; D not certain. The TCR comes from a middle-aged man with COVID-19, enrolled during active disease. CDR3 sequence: CASTREVTGELFF. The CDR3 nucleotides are TGTGCCAGTACACGAGAGGTCACCGGGGAGCTGTTTTTT.